The rows below give T cell receptor beta chains drawn from one sample of a study of blood T cell repertoires in COVID-19. Assay used: immunoSEQ multiplex PCR; TCRdb lists only in-frame clones, some missing. The table includes approximately 330,000 clones, around nine tenths detected once. The specimen was peripheral blood. These receptors originate from a woman in her fifties or sixties with active or convalescent COVID-19. The CDR3 runs from the conserved cysteine through the conserved F or W. A D gene is named only where the DNA matches it firmly. Not all rows give a size; the values are once, few, many and, for expanded clones, a class.

j_call: TRBJ2-5
d_call: TRBD2
v_call: TRBV18
clone_size: NA
cdr3_aa: CASSPGGGFRETQYF
cdr3_nt: TGTGCCAGCTCCCCGGGAGGAGGTTTCAGGGAGACCCAGTACTTC

j_call: TRBJ1-2
d_call: NA
v_call: TRBV7-2
clone_size: NA
cdr3_aa: CASSLLGQSDGYTF
cdr3_nt: TGTGCCAGCAGCTTACTCGGTCAATCGGATGGCTACACCTTC

j_call: TRBJ1-1
d_call: TRBD1
v_call: TRBV29-1
clone_size: NA
cdr3_aa: CSVERQGNTEAFF
cdr3_nt: TGCAGCGTTGAAAGACAGGGGAACACTGAAGCTTTCTTT

j_call: TRBJ2-1
d_call: TRBD1
v_call: TRBV25-1
clone_size: NA
cdr3_aa: CASSEFRDRVTNEQFF
cdr3_nt: TGTGCCAGCAGTGAATTCCGGGACAGGGTAACCAATGAGCAGTTCTTC

j_call: TRBJ2-1
d_call: NA
v_call: TRBV5-1
clone_size: NA
cdr3_aa: CASSFGPLSGRLDNEQFF
cdr3_nt: TGCGCCAGCAGCTTTGGGCCCCTGTCTGGCAGGTTAGACAATGAGCAGTTCTTC

j_call: TRBJ1-2
d_call: TRBD1
v_call: TRBV9
clone_size: NA
cdr3_aa: CASSPAGQVIPAYGYTF
cdr3_nt: TGTGCCAGCAGCCCAGCTGGACAGGTTATCCCTGCCTATGGCTACACCTTC

j_call: TRBJ2-3
d_call: TRBD2
v_call: TRBV11-2
clone_size: NA
cdr3_aa: CASSLGAGGTDTQYF
cdr3_nt: TGTGCCAGCAGCTTAGGGGCGGGGGGCACAGATACGCAGTATTTT

j_call: TRBJ2-3
d_call: TRBD2
v_call: TRBV11-2
clone_size: NA
cdr3_aa: CASSLRLAGEETDTQYF
cdr3_nt: TGTGCCAGCAGCTTGCGGCTAGCGGGAGAGGAAACAGATACGCAGTATTTT

j_call: TRBJ1-2
d_call: TRBD1
v_call: TRBV19
clone_size: NA
cdr3_aa: CASSMPTGGFGYTF
cdr3_nt: TGTGCCAGTAGTATGCCGACAGGGGGTTTTGGCTACACCTTC

j_call: TRBJ2-7
d_call: NA
v_call: TRBV10-3
clone_size: NA
cdr3_aa: CAISESGDTRSREQYF
cdr3_nt: TGTGCCATCAGTGAGTCAGGGGACACGAGATCCCGCGAGCAGTACTTC

j_call: TRBJ1-4
d_call: NA
v_call: TRBV10-3
clone_size: few
cdr3_aa: CATRGPGEEKLFF
cdr3_nt: TGTGCCACCCGGGGTCCGGGAGAAGAAAAACTGTTTTTT